This T cell receptor beta chain was captured in a study of T cell repertoires in aging, cancer and after chemotherapy. The study's findings and limits: In each cancer cohort, median generation probability increased across chemotherapy, suggesting thymic output rebounded. These repertoire data do not allow conclusions about immunological memory after chemotherapy.

Rearranged V-D-J TRB sequences were amplified with a mixed TRB-A/B primer pool. TCRdb itself ran the multiplex PCR reads through MiXCR, one entry per CDR3 protein. The table records over 10,000 distinct CDR3 sequences, 21% of them present only once. To note about this clonotype: The antigen is not known.

The template was genomic DNA from peripheral blood, not RNA. From germline, CDR1 is MNHEY and CDR2 SVGAGI. The CDR3 has 15 amino acids. V lost 5 bases to trimming and J lost 4 bases, with 18 bases between them. The chain couples TRBV6-5 to TRBJ2-7; D might be TRBD1 (6 bases). This clonotype originated in a human donor in good health. Sequencing used blood. The chain's CDR3 is CASSDVTGRHYEQYF. CDR3 in DNA: TGTGCCAGCAGTGATGTGACAGGACGACATTACGAGCAGTACTTC.